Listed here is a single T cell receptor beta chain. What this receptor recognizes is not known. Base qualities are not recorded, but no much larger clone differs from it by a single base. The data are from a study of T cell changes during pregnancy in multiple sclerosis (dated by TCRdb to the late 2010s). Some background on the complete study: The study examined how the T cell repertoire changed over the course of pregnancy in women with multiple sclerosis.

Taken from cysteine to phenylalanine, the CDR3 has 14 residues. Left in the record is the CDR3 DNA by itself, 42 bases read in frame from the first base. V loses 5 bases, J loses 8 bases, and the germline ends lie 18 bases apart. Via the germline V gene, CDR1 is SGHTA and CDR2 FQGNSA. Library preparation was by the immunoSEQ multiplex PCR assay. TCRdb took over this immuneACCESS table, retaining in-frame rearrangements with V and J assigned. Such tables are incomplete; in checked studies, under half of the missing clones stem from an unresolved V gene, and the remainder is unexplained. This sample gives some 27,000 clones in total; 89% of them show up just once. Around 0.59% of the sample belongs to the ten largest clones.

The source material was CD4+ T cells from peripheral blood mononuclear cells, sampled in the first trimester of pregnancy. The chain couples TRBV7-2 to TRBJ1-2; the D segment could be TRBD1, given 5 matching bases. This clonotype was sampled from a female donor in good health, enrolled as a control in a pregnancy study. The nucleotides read TGTGCCAGCAGCCCGTGGGGACTCCGCGGAGGCTACACCTTC. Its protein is CASSPWGLRGGYTF.